This TCR beta chain was obtained from a study of T cells expressing NK-cell markers (dated by TCRdb to the early 2020s). Concerning the study at large: Three sorted T-cell subsets (CD3+CD56+NKG2C+, CD3+CD56+NKG2C- and CD3+CD56-NKG2C+) from roughly 8 donors had their TCR beta-chain repertoires profiled. Libraries were sequenced as 2 x 150 bp reads on Illumina HiSeq 2000/2500, MiSeq or NextSeq. The eight sequenced donors were randomly selected healthy volunteers, three men and five women. Of the eight sequenced donors, seven were found to be HCMV-seropositive and one was found to be HCMV-seronegative.

The sequencer listed for this sample is Illumina HiSeq 2000. TCR beta cDNA libraries were prepared using 5'RACE template switching, which introduced a universal primer site and unique molecular identifiers. cDNA synthesis was primed from the TCR beta constant segment and was followed by two successive PCR amplification steps. In the paper's pipeline: MIGEC was used to demultiplex reads and group the reads by UMI, and MiTCR was used to assemble and quantify clonotypes. To remove erroneous sequences, TCR cDNA sequences were retained only when supported by two or more reads. The tcR package was used for downstream repertoire analysis, and clonotypes were matched across fractions by CDR3 nucleotide sequence plus V segment. VDJmatch was used to annotate antigen specificity against VDJdb, with one amino acid substitution allowed in CDR3. TCRdb reprocessed the reads and lists each CDR3 protein sequence as a single entry, with no DNA. The V and J calls, along with clone size, are taken from TCRdb and not from the paper's own processing. The sample's records list over 120,000 distinct CDR3 sequences. Of the sample, less than 15% falls within the top ten clones.

To determine HCMV serostatus, a commercial ELISA kit was used to detect HCMV-specific IgG in serum. Peripheral blood mononuclear cells were isolated from blood by Ficoll density gradient centrifugation. The germline V gene (reference sequence) provides CDR1 SGHNT and CDR2 YYREEE. The CDR3 runs 15 amino acids, cysteine and phenylalanine included. DNA was not recorded. The paper's findings and limits, for the study overall: In several donors, the dominant CD3+CD56+NKG2C+ clonotypes were found to rank among the top 10 CD8+ clonotypes and to make up about 1.0-7.5% of CD8+ T cells. Whether the expanded NKG2C-expressing T cell clones were specific for HCMV antigens was left unclear. Those dominant clonotypes were again the most abundant among CD3+CD56-NKG2C+ cells in a handful of donors, at roughly 28.3-60.1%.

With regard to this clonotype: Its antigen specificity is not known.

The receptor comes from a man aged 18 to 30 in good health. Donor details come from another sample of the same person, matched by shared clones. In this chain, TRBV5-4 is recombined with TRBJ2-3; the D call of TRBD1 rests on TCRdb alone, since no DNA is present to check it. The sequenced sample consisted of blood T cells: a sorted CD56 or NKG2C T cell subset, CD4+ or CD8+ T cells, or bulk PBMC T cells (not recorded which). The CDR3 protein is CASSPGQASTDTQYF.